Listed below are T cell receptor beta chains from one sample, sequenced in a study of blood T cell repertoires in COVID-19. Sequencing used immunoSEQ multiplex PCR; TCRdb keeps in-frame clones, though not all of them. The repertoire holds some 250,000 clones, around four fifths seen once, with 4.5% to 7% in the top ten. Material: peripheral blood. These receptor sequences come from a man of 80 years or more with acute or convalescent COVID-19. Each CDR3 is given with its conserved first and last residue. Fields, in order: V gene, clone size, D gene, J gene, CDR3 protein, CDR3 DNA. D genes are given only for firm matches. Not all rows give a size; the values are once, few, many and, for expanded clones, a class.

TRBV30	-	-	TRBJ1-4	CAWSDGLSVEKLFF	TGTGCCTGGAGTGATGGACTGAGTGTTGAAAAACTGTTTTTT
TRBV18	-	-	TRBJ1-2	CASSHAGKLANYGYTF	TGTGCCAGCTCACACGCCGGGAAATTAGCTAACTATGGCTACACCTTC
TRBV28	-	TRBD1	TRBJ1-4	CASSKGAAGEKLFF	TGTGCCAGCAGTAAGGGGGCCGCTGGGGAAAAACTGTTTTTT
TRBV28	-	-	TRBJ2-5	CASTGGGPGIKAQYF	TGTGCCAGCACTGGCGGGGGCCCGGGGATTAAAGCCCAGTACTTC
TRBV5-1	-	-	TRBJ2-6	CASSFFSSGANVLTF	TGCGCCAGCAGCTTTTTTAGCTCTGGGGCCAACGTCCTGACTTTC
TRBV19	-	-	TRBJ1-5	CASSWQGLNQPQHF	TGTGCCAGTAGTTGGCAGGGGTTAAATCAGCCCCAGCATTTT
TRBV30	-	TRBD1	TRBJ1-5	CAWSVTPGQKLYSNQPQHF	TGTGCCTGGAGTGTAACCCCGGGACAGAAACTGTATAGCAATCAGCCCCAGCATTTT
TRBV5-1	-	-	TRBJ1-1	CASSLAGEGTEAFF	TGCGCCAGCAGCTTGGCAGGCGAGGGTACTGAAGCTTTCTTT
TRBV7-9	-	TRBD2	TRBJ2-5	CASGRAGYGETQYF	TGTGCCAGCGGACGAGCGGGGTACGGGGAGACCCAGTACTTC
TRBV4-1	once	TRBD1	TRBJ1-4	CASSPGTGANEKLFF	TGCGCCAGCAGCCCTGGGACAGGAGCAAATGAAAAACTGTTTTTT
TRBV19	few	-	TRBJ2-6	CASSGMTASGANVLTF	TGTGCCAGTAGCGGAATGACAGCCTCTGGGGCCAACGTCCTGACTTTC
TRBV7-2	once	-	TRBJ2-5	CASSRTYMGGAQETQYF	TGTGCCAGCAGCCGGACCTATATGGGCGGGGCTCAAGAGACCCAGTACTTC
TRBV2	-	TRBD2	TRBJ2-4	CASSYQAGGGKNIQYF	TGTGCCAGCAGCTACCAAGCGGGAGGGGGCAAAAACATTCAGTACTTC
TRBV24-1	-	TRBD2	TRBJ2-5	CATSEVTSSGETQYF	TGTGCCACCAGTGAAGTGACGTCTAGCGGGGAGACCCAGTACTTC
TRBV5-4	-	-	TRBJ1-2	CASSLAGISSGYTF	TGTGCCAGCAGCTTGGCCGGGATTTCTAGTGGCTACACCTTC
TRBV11-2	-	-	TRBJ2-3	CASSAKSGTLTDTQYF	TGTGCCAGCAGCGCAAAATCCGGGACACTCACAGATACGCAGTATTTT
TRBV6-2/TRBV6-3	-	-	TRBJ1-2	CASSYSAGGGYTF	TGTGCCAGCAGTTACTCGGCCGGGGGAGGCTACACCTTC
TRBV2	-	-	TRBJ1-2	CASSANYGYTF	TGTGCCAGCAGTGCAAACTATGGCTACACCTTC
TRBV2	-	-	TRBJ1-5	CASNSQGFNQPQHF	TGTGCCAGCAATTCCCAGGGGTTCAATCAGCCCCAGCATTTT
TRBV4-1	-	-	TRBJ1-2	CASSQDRVIGTIYGYTF	TGCGCCAGCAGCCAAGATCGGGTCATTGGTACTATCTATGGCTACACCTTC
TRBV28	-	TRBD1	TRBJ2-7	CASSWTGSYEQYF	TGTGCCAGCAGTTGGACAGGCTCCTACGAGCAGTACTTC
TRBV29-1	-	TRBD1	TRBJ2-1	CSVDSQGGYNEQFF	TGCAGCGTTGACTCACAGGGGGGCTACAATGAGCAGTTCTTC
TRBV28	-	-	TRBJ1-2	CASSLGSYGYTF	TGTGCCAGCAGTTTGGGCAGCTATGGCTACACCTTC
TRBV28	-	TRBD2	TRBJ2-7	CASSDPAGGPPHEQYF	TGTGCCAGCAGTGACCCAGCGGGAGGCCCACCCCACGAGCAGTACTTC
TRBV5-1	-	-	TRBJ2-7	CASSFAGKNYEQYF	TGCGCCAGCAGCTTTGCGGGGAAGAACTACGAGCAGTACTTC
TRBV5-4	-	TRBD1	TRBJ2-1	CASSSAGQDHNEQFF	TGTGCCAGCAGCTCGGCGGGACAGGACCACAATGAGCAGTTCTTC
TRBV5-5	-	-	TRBJ1-3	CASSLSPGGNTIYF	TGTGCCAGCAGCTTAAGCCCAGGGGGAAACACCATATATTTT
TRBV4-1	-	-	TRBJ2-1	CASSQPPLINEQFF	TGCGCCAGCAGCCAACCCCCCCTAATAAACGAGCAGTTCTTC
TRBV3-1/TRBV3-2	-	TRBD1	TRBJ1-4	CASSQNPGQGLFF	TGTGCCAGCAGCCAAAACCCGGGACAGGGGTTGTTTTTT
TRBV5-4	-	TRBD1	TRBJ2-3	CASSYDRGAPTDTQYF	TGTGCCAGCAGCTATGACAGGGGTGCTCCCACAGATACGCAGTATTTT
TRBV11-2	-	TRBD1	TRBJ1-1	CASSLMGQVNTEAFF	TGTGCCAGCAGCTTGATGGGACAGGTGAACACTGAAGCTTTCTTT
TRBV19	-	-	TRBJ1-4	CASSTGFGLFF	TGTGCCAGTAGTACAGGGTTTGGACTGTTTTTT
TRBV28	-	TRBD2	TRBJ2-1	CASSPPGAGPYNEQFF	TGTGCCAGCAGTCCCCCAGGAGCGGGACCCTACAATGAGCAGTTCTTC
TRBV5-6	-	-	TRBJ1-6	CASSWNRQNSPLHF	TGTGCCAGCAGCTGGAACAGGCAAAATTCACCCCTCCACTTT
TRBV28	-	-	TRBJ2-7	CASSLGGARYEQYF	TGTGCCAGCAGTTTAGGGGGGGCGCGATACGAGCAGTACTTC
TRBV28	once	TRBD1	TRBJ2-7	CASSGTGDEQYF	TGTGCCAGTTCCGGGACAGGAGACGAGCAGTACTTC
TRBV7-2	-	TRBD2	TRBJ2-4	CASSPRTSGPNIQYF	TGTGCCAGCAGCCCACGGACTAGCGGGCCAAACATTCAGTACTTC
TRBV10-3	-	-	TRBJ1-3	CATVAGPGNTIYF	TGTGCCACGGTTGCAGGGCCTGGAAACACCATATATTTT
TRBV3-1/TRBV3-2	-	TRBD2	TRBJ2-7	CASSESGRAGEQYF	TGTGCCAGCAGCGAAAGCGGGAGGGCCGGCGAGCAGTACTTC
TRBV7-2	once	-	TRBJ1-2	CASSLGVVGTYGYTF	TGTGCCAGCAGCTTAGGTGTTGTAGGGACTTATGGCTACACCTTC
TRBV15	-	TRBD1	TRBJ2-1	CATSRYRTGSERGAYNEQFF	TGTGCCACCAGCAGATATAGGACAGGCTCGGAACGTGGAGCCTACAATGAGCAGTTCTTC
TRBV5-1	few	-	TRBJ2-7	CASSLGLVSSYEQYF	TGCGCCAGCAGCTTGGGGCTAGTAAGCTCCTACGAGCAGTACTTC
TRBV20-1	-	-	TRBJ2-5	CSASILAGETQYF	TGCAGTGCTAGTATTCTCGCGGGAGAGACCCAGTACTTC
TRBV2	-	-	TRBJ1-5	CASRNAGTSNQPQHF	TGTGCCAGCAGGAACGCGGGGACTAGCAATCAGCCCCAGCATTTT
TRBV5-1	-	TRBD2	TRBJ2-5	CASSLEALSGVWETQYF	TGCGCCAGCAGCTTGGAGGCGTTAAGCGGGGTGTGGGAGACCCAGTACTTC
TRBV28	-	-	TRBJ1-5	CASSPASGNQPQHF	TGTGCCAGCAGCCCTGCCTCAGGCAATCAGCCCCAGCATTTT
TRBV23-1	-	TRBD1	TRBJ1-5	CASTLGGQGNQPQHF	TGCGCCAGCACCTTGGGGGGACAGGGAAATCAGCCCCAGCATTTT
TRBV11-3	-	TRBD2	TRBJ2-1	CASSHPGLAGEGEQFF	TGTGCCAGCAGCCACCCGGGGCTAGCGGGGGAGGGTGAGCAGTTCTTC
TRBV12-5	-	-	TRBJ1-1	CASGFGVAEAFF	TGTGCTAGTGGTTTTGGAGTCGCTGAAGCTTTCTTT
TRBV2	-	TRBD1	TRBJ2-1	CASKGQGINEQFF	TGTGCCAGCAAAGGACAGGGGATCAATGAGCAGTTCTTC
TRBV24-1	-	-	TRBJ2-1	CATSDRQNFNEQFF	TGTGCCACCAGTGACCGACAAAATTTCAATGAGCAGTTCTTC
TRBV5-1	-	-	TRBJ2-5	CASSWTIQETQYF	TGCGCCAGCAGCTGGACTATCCAAGAGACCCAGTACTTC
TRBV18	-	TRBD1	TRBJ2-6	CASSLFLTGASGANVLTF	TGTGCCAGCTCACTATTCCTAACAGGGGCCTCTGGGGCCAACGTCCTGACTTTC
TRBV24-1	-	-	TRBJ2-1	CATSDSRSWSSYNEQFF	TGTGCCACCAGTGATTCCCGCAGTTGGAGCTCCTACAATGAGCAGTTCTTC
TRBV7-7	-	-	TRBJ2-3	CASSLDASSTDTQYF	TGTGCTAGCAGCTTAGACGCTAGCTCCACAGATACGCAGTATTTT